This paragraph reports one T cell receptor beta chain. The method was immunoSEQ multiplex PCR; TCRdb's version includes in-frame clones alone and lacks a portion of them. The sample carries hundreds of thousands of clones, approximately 90% recorded once. The CDR3 length is 15 residues. With 4 bases removed from V and 1 base from J, the gap between germline ends came to 13 bases. Germline V lookup: CDR1 LNHDA, CDR2 SQIVND (reference sequence). This entry is derived from a study of blood T cell repertoires in COVID-19. In the study overall: Nucleic acid was either cDNA or gDNA, and it came from T cells, B-cell-depleted T cells, or PBMCs.

This TCR was recovered from a young woman with acute or convalescent COVID-19. Source material: peripheral blood. The chain has TRBV19 and TRBJ1-1; the D gene is possibly TRBD1 (6 bases). The CDR3: CASSTYGGPNTEAFF. DNA of the CDR3: TGTGCCAGTAGTACCTACGGGGGGCCGAACACTGAAGCTTTCTTT.